Listed below are T cell receptor beta chains from one sample, sequenced in a study of blood T cell repertoires in COVID-19. The protocol was immunoSEQ multiplex PCR, while the TCRdb copy is restricted to in-frame clones and leaves out a portion. The data hold 270,000 or so clones, with just over 85% observed a single time. The sequenced sample consisted of peripheral blood. The source is a woman younger than 45 with active or convalescent COVID-19. The CDR3 runs from the conserved cysteine through the conserved F or W.

TRBV5-1,TRBJ1-1,CASSPGTGNTEAFF
TRBV18,TRBJ1-3,CASSPSRAGPSSGNTIYF
TRBV20-1,TRBJ2-1,CSASGSGGAHYNEQFF
TRBV5-1,TRBJ1-1,CASSPSWGRGLSNSNTEAFF
TRBV29-1,TRBJ2-1,CSAVAIWGGDSYNEQFF
TRBV6-2/TRBV6-3,TRBJ2-5,CASSYWPGQGRETQYF
TRBV27,TRBJ1-6,CASSLGQVNSPLHF
TRBV5-6,TRBJ2-3,CASSFGTDTDTQYF
TRBV12-3/TRBV12-4,TRBJ1-2,CASSHTQNYGYTF
TRBV10-2,TRBJ1-1,CASSDPLLGQGARGGTEAFF
TRBV9,TRBJ2-5,CASSVSGGTGVTQYF
TRBV4-2,TRBJ2-3,CASSQEKTSGTDTQYF
TRBV14,TRBJ2-1,CASSPTRGEYNEQFF
TRBV10-1,TRBJ1-3,CASSDPGSGNTIYF
TRBV14,TRBJ2-5,CASSLPGLAGDRETQYF
TRBV15,TRBJ1-1,CATSRGGPGGIAEAFF
TRBV7-2,TRBJ2-7,CASSLAGASGYEQYF
TRBV7-2,TRBJ2-2,CASSSGTGFSGELFF
TRBV12-3/TRBV12-4,TRBJ1-4,CASSTGSLRKLFF
TRBV6-2/TRBV6-3,TRBJ2-3,CASSLTSTDTQYF
TRBV27,TRBJ1-6,CASSSLTGISYNSPLHF
TRBV11-2,TRBJ1-2,CASSLGASVYGYTF
TRBV9,TRBJ2-7,CASSPTQLAYEQYF
TRBV15,TRBJ1-1,CATSRDQGAGTEAFF
TRBV9,TRBJ2-3,CASSPSSGSTDTQYF
TRBV7-3,TRBJ2-5,CASSNRGGETQYF
TRBV7-9,TRBJ1-2,CASSLGTGLSNYGYTF
TRBV10-1,TRBJ1-5,CASSEGRGTDGSNQPQHF